The present T cell receptor beta chain was sequenced within a study of blood T cell repertoires in COVID-19. Across the whole study: Samples of COVID-19 (acute and convalescent) were obtained from the United States, Italy and Spain. T cells, B-cell-depleted T cells, or PBMCs provided the cDNA or gDNA that served as material.

Authors' data handling: It was from reference gene primer amplification that nucleated cell counts were estimated. Method: immunoSEQ multiplex PCR; TCRdb's copy keeps in-frame clones and lacks some. Clone size and V and J calls were adopted from that table, with D and trimming inferred from the DNA. The sample carries 200,000 to 250,000 clones, about 88% recorded once. The CDR3 totals 15 residues. V was cut by 3 bases and J by 1 base, with 13 bases left in between. Germline V CDR1 and CDR2: SGDLS, YYNGEE. This clone has just one count. V gene TRBV9 combines with J gene TRBJ1-1; D gene uncertain. The sequence derives from a man aged 40-50 years with active or convalescent COVID-19. The sequenced sample consisted of peripheral blood. The CDR3 coding sequence is TGTGCCAGCAGCGAGGACTACTTCCCGAACACTGAAGCTTTCTTT. It translates to CASSEDYFPNTEAFF.